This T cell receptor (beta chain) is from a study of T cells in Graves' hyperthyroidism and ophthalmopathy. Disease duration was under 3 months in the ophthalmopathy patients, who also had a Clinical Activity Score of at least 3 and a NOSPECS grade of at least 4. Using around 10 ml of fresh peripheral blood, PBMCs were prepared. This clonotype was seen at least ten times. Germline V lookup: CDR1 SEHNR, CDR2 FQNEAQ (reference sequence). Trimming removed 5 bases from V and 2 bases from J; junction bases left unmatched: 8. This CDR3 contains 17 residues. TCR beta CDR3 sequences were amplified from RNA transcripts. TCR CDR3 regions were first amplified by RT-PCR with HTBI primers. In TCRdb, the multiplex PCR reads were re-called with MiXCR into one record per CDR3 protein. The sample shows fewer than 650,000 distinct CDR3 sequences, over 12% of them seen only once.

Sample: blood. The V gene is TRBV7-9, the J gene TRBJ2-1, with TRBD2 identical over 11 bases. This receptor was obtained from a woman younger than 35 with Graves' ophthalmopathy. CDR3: CASSLTSGSHPYNEQFF. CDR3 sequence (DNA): TGTGCCAGCAGCCTTACTAGCGGGAGCCATCCCTACAATGAGCAGTTCTTC.